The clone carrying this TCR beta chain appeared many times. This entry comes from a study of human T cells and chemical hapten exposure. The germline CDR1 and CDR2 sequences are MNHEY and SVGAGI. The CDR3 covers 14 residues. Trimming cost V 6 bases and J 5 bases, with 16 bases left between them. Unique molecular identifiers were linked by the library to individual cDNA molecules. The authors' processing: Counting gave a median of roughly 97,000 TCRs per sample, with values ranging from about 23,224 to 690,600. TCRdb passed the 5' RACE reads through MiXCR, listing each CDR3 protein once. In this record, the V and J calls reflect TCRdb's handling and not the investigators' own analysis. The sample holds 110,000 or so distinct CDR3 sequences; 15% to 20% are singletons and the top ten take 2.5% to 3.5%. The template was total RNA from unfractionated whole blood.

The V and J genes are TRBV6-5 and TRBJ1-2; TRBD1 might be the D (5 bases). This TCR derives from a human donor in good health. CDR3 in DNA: TGTGCCAGCAGGTCCGCGATGGGACCTTATGGCTACACCTTC. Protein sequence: CASRSAMGPYGYTF.